The present entry profiles one T cell receptor beta chain with its context. Its antigen is currently unknown. Time point described: pre-sensitization, week 0. Treatment specified: therapeutic diphenylcyclopropenone sensitization with weekly scalp DPC. Donors were 18 to 70-year-old alopecia patients suitable for DPC. In the authors' workflow: Sampled TCR counts reached a median of around 94,000 per sample, with values ranging from roughly 20,000 to 700,000. TCRdb re-called the RACE reads with MiXCR, one entry per CDR3 protein. The V and J calls and clone size come from TCRdb's table, not from the authors' own analysis. This sample yields around 300,000 distinct CDR3 sequences, of which approximately 7.5% are seen a single time; around 1.2% belongs to the top ten. The entry originates in a study of human T cells and chemical hapten exposure. Overall study results and limits: Following DPC sensitization, TCRs present above 1 in 1000 frequency showed no change.

V lost 0 bases to trimming and J lost 2 bases, with 8 bases between them. Germline V gene sequence: CDR1 MGHRA, CDR2 YSYEKL. This CDR3 contains 16 residues. This clonotype originated in a man aged 18 to 29 with alopecia areata. Some clones in this sample may be carry-over from other donors' samples. The V gene is TRBV4-1, the J gene TRBJ2-6; no clear D gene. This specimen consisted of whole blood, obtained in connection with sensitization to the hapten diphenylcyclopropenone (DPC). Written as DNA, the CDR3 is TGCGCCAGCAGCCAAGAAGGAATTCCTGGGGCCAACGTCCTGACTTTC. Translated, it gives CASSQEGIPGANVLTF.